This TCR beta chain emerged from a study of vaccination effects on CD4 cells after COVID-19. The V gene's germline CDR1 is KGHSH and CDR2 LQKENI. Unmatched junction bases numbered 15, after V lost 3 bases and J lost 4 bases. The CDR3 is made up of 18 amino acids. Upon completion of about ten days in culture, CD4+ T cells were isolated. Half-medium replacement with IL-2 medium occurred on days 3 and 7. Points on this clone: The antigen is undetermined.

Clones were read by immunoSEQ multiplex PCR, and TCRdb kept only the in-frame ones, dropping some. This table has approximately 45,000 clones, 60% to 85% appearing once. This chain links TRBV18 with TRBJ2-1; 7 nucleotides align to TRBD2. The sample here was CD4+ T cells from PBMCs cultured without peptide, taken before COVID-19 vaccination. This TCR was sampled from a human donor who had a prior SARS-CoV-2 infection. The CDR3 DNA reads TGTGCCAGCTCACCTTCTATACCTTCTAGCGGCCGTTACAATGAGCAGTTCTTC. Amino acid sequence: CASSPSIPSSGRYNEQFF.